Each of the 21 T cell receptor beta chains below was sequenced from the same sample in a study of shared clonotypes between healthy human individuals. The protocol was immunoSEQ multiplex PCR, while the TCRdb copy is restricted to in-frame clones and leaves out a portion. This sample has around 1.1 million clones; approximately 77% occur once, and the top ten carry roughly 0.9%. The source material was memory CD4+ T cells from PBMCs. Subset noted: CD45RA-negative fraction. All receptors derive from a man aged 18 to 29 in good health. Some clones in this sample may be carry-over from other donors' samples.

This chain joins TRBV5-1 and TRBJ1-1; a weak D match, TRBD1 (5 bases). The V end lost 3 bases, the J end lost 1 base, and 10 bases lay between the germline ends. The CDR3 contains 14 residues. Looked up from germline, CDR1 is SGHRS and CDR2 is YFSETQ. The CDR3 DNA reads as TGCGCCAGCAGCTCCTGGGGGGGGAACACTGAAGCTTTCTTT. This encodes CASSSWGGNTEAFF.

This clone was counted once. Other nucleotide sequences in the sample specify the same CDR3. The chain is built from TRBV6-5 and TRBJ2-3, with TRBD2 identical over 7 bases. This CDR3 has 15 residues. Germline CDR1 is MNHEY and CDR2 is SVGAGI. With 3 bases clipped from V and 0 bases from J, the junction kept 3 bases outside the gene matches. For the CDR3, the DNA is TGTGCCAGCAGTTATCGACTAGCTAGCACAGATACGCAGTATTTT. It yields the protein CASSYRLASTDTQYF.

J is TRBJ2-7 and V is TRBV6-5; possibly TRBD1 for D (5 bases). This CDR3 is built from 14 residues. CDR1 MNHEY and CDR2 SVGAGI come from the germline V gene. Trimming took 2 bases from V and 3 from J, leaving 11 bases between them. CDR3 region: CASSYRRQNYEQYF. The CDR3 DNA follows: TGTGCCAGCAGTTACCGAAGACAGAACTACGAGCAGTACTTC.

This clone was counted only a few times. The chain combines TRBV29-1 with TRBJ1-1; D perhaps matches TRBD1 (5 bases). Germline CDR1 reads SQVTM; CDR2 reads ANQGSEA. V lost 7 bases and J lost 2, with 14 bases in between. The CDR3 has 13 amino acids. DNA for the CDR3: TGCAGCGGTCGACTCCAGGGAAACACTGAAGCTTTCTTT. Translation gives CSGRLQGNTEAFF.

On this clone itself: The germline gene is not matched at one end of the junction; a read error may be the cause. The chain links TRBV5-1 to TRBJ2-7; possibly TRBD2 for D (5 bases). This CDR3 is 14 amino acids long. CDR1 and CDR2 (germline): SGHRS, YFSETQ. CDR3 sequence reads: CVSSAASRNYEQYF. In DNA form, the CDR3 reads TGCGTCAGCAGCGCAGCTAGCCGAAACTACGAGCAGTACTTC.

This clone came up once. The chain's CDR3 is CASSLRSASADTQYF. For the CDR3, the DNA is TGTGCCAGCAGCTTAAGGTCAGCTAGCGCAGATACGCAGTATTTT. The rearrangement joins TRBV7-9 to TRBJ2-3, with a possible D match to TRBD2 (6 bases). The germline gives CDR1 SEHNR, CDR2 FQNEAQ (reference sequence). The V end lost 2 bases, the J end lost 4 bases, and 13 bases lay between the germline ends. The CDR3 runs 15 residues.

The chain has TRBV15 and TRBJ2-1; TRBD1 agrees at 8 bases. CDR3 length: 15 residues. J gave up 10 bases and V 1 base, and 9 bases lay outside the gene matches. Germline assignment: CDR1 LNHNV and CDR2 YYDKDF (reference sequence). The CDR3 DNA follows: TGTGCCACCAGCAGAGGGCTGACAGGGGCGGGAGAGCAGTTCTTC. It translates to CATSRGLTGAGEQFF.

This clone turned up a few times. In the same sample, other DNA sequences code for this CDR3. The chain combines TRBV5-6 with TRBJ1-1, with a tentative D call TRBD1 (5 bases). Between the trimmed V and J ends, which lost 0 bases and 6 bases, there was a span of 12 bases. This CDR3 has 14 residues. Germline CDR1 is SGHDT and CDR2 is YYEEEE. The CDR3 DNA sequence: TGTGCCAGCAGCTTGGGGGGACCGGATCCTGAAGCTTTCTTT. It specifies CASSLGGPDPEAFF.

This clone has a count of ten or more. The rearrangement links TRBV6-6 to TRBJ2-2; 9 positions agree with TRBD1. CDR3 length: 14 residues. V gave up 6 bases and J gave up 2 bases; unmatched junction bases: 1. From germline, CDR1 is MNHNY and CDR2 SVGAGI (reference sequence). This chain's CDR3 is CASRQGANTGELFF. CDR3 nucleotide sequence: TGTGCCAGCAGACAGGGGGCAAACACCGGGGAGCTGTTTTTT.

The sample holds one count of this clone. Other DNA sequences in the same sample also yield this CDR3. The chain employs TRBV7-2 and TRBJ2-7; 7 bases line up with TRBD2. V was pared by 1 base and J by 0 bases, with 0 bases of the junction left unmatched. The length of the CDR3 is 14 residues. In germline, CDR1 is SGHTA, CDR2 FQGNSA. CDR3 DNA sequence: TGTGCCAGCAGCTTAGGCGGGGGCTCCTACGAGCAGTACTTC. Translated: CASSLGGGSYEQYF.

The rearrangement uses TRBV27 and TRBJ2-1, with 11 bases matching TRBD1. Germline V gene data show CDR1 as MNHEY and CDR2 as SMNVEV (reference sequence). This CDR3 has 18 residues. Losses at the gene ends were 2 bases for V and 2 bases for J; bases not matched to a gene: 8. The chain's CDR3 is CASSLVLRTGGPYNEQFF. DNA of the CDR3: TGTGCCAGCAGTTTAGTTCTTCGGACAGGGGGCCCCTACAATGAGCAGTTCTTC.

The V gene is TRBV7-2, the J gene TRBJ2-7; the D gene could be TRBD1 or TRBD2 (6 bases each). CDR3 length: 18 amino acids. The germline gives CDR1 SGHTA, CDR2 FQGNSA. V lost 2 bases and J lost 3, with 23 bases in between. The CDR3 loop is CASSLRGGTGTGGYEQYF. For the CDR3, the DNA is TGTGCCAGCAGCTTAAGAGGGGGGACCGGTACAGGAGGCTACGAGCAGTACTTC.

This clone has more than one count but fewer than ten. The chain couples TRBV2 to TRBJ2-3; D is uncertain. Trimming took off 8 bases at V and 2 bases at J, with 8 bases between the two ends. Germline V gene data show CDR1 as SNHLY and CDR2 as FYNNEI. CDR3 size: 12 residues. CDR3: CASSRFTDTQYF. The CDR3 DNA is TGTGCCAGCTCCCGATTCACAGATACGCAGTATTTT.

In regard to this clone: A much larger clone sits a single nucleotide away, making a read error possible. The CDR3 nucleotides read TGTGCCAGCAGCTCCCGGGGGAACACTGAAGCTTTCTTT. This encodes CASSSRGNTEAFF. The rearrangement uses TRBV11-2 and TRBJ1-1, with D unresolved. This CDR3 comprises 13 residues. Germline loops: CDR1 SGHAT, CDR2 FQNNGV. The V end lost 4 bases, the J end lost 1 base, and 7 bases lay between the germline ends.

V usage is TRBV9 and J usage is TRBJ2-3, with TRBD2 matching over 12 bases. Germline V gives CDR1 SGDLS, CDR2 YYNGEE. This CDR3 is 16 amino acids long. With V trimmed by 4 bases and J by 4 bases, 7 bases remained unmatched. The CDR3 here is CASSIRTSGIPDTQYF. The CDR3 DNA reads TGTGCCAGCAGCATACGGACTAGCGGGATACCAGATACGCAGTATTTT. The complete variable domain, with remaining parts taken from reference TRBV9 and TRBJ2-3, reads DSGVTQTPKHLITATGQRVTLRCSPRSGDLSVYWYQQSLDQGLQFLIQYYNGEERAKGNILERFSAQQFPDLHSELNLSSLELGDSALYFCASSIRTSGIPDTQYFGPGTRLTVL.

This clone was observed many times. The chain recombines TRBV7-3 with TRBJ1-2; maybe TRBD1 (6 bases). This CDR3 has 15 amino acids. Trimming pared 5 bases from V and 4 bases from J, leaving 17 bases between. CDR1 is SGHTA, CDR2 FQGTGA, per germline. The CDR3 sequence is CASSQTGQSLYGYTF. CDR3 nucleotides: TGTGCCAGCAGCCAAACCGGACAGAGCCTCTATGGCTACACCTTC.

V is TRBV7-2 and J is TRBJ2-7, with D unresolved. CDR1 and CDR2 from the germline V gene are SGHTA and FQGNSA. Trimming stripped 5 bases from V and 3 bases from J, with 5 bases between. The CDR3 covers 11 residues. The CDR3 nucleotides are TGTGCCAGCAGCCGCTTCTACGAGCAGTACTTC. Translated: CASSRFYEQYF.

This clone was seen only once. The genes are TRBV6-6 and TRBJ2-3; D is undetermined. The CDR3 is 16 amino acids. With 6 bases removed from V and 1 base from J, the gap between germline ends came to 17 bases. Germline V CDR1 and CDR2: MNHNY, SVGAGI (reference sequence). The CDR3 region has the DNA TGTGCCAGCAGCCCCGGTGGGAAGCGCGGCACAGATACGCAGTATTTT. Translated, it gives CASSPGGKRGTDTQYF.

The rearrangement joins TRBV11-2 to TRBJ1-1, with D unresolved. The CDR3 covers 13 residues. The germline V gene encodes CDR1 SGHAT and CDR2 FQNNGV. V dropped 1 base and J dropped 3 bases, with 6 bases sitting between them. The CDR3 loop reads CASSLVQDTEAFF. CDR3 DNA sequence: TGTGCCAGCAGCTTAGTCCAGGACACTGAAGCTTTCTTT.

CDR3 region: CASSPRLAGEGEQFF. The CDR3 DNA is TGTGCCAGCAGCCCCCGACTAGCGGGAGAGGGTGAGCAGTTCTTC. The V call is TRBV7-3, the J call TRBJ2-1, with 12 bases aligning to TRBD2. This CDR3 is built from 15 residues. Losses at the gene ends were 5 bases for V and 9 bases for J; bases not matched to a gene: 8. Per germline, CDR1 SGHTA and CDR2 FQGTGA. Together with reference TRBV7-3 and TRBJ2-1, the CDR3 gives the full variable domain: GAGVSQTPSNKVTEKGKYVELRCDPISGHTALYWYRQSLGQGPEFLIYFQGTGAADDSGLPNDRFFAVRPEGSVSTLKIQRTERGDSAVYLCASSPRLAGEGEQFFGPGTRLTVL.

The chain recombines TRBV4-1 with TRBJ2-3, with D perhaps TRBD2 (6 bases). V was shortened by 4 bases and J by 2 bases, with 10 bases between the two germline ends. Looked up from germline, CDR1 is MGHRA and CDR2 is YSYEKL. The CDR3 is 14 residues long. The DNA for the CDR3 is TGCGCCAGCAGCCGGGAGGCCTACACAGATACGCAGTATTTT. This gives the protein CASSREAYTDTQYF.